The present T cell receptor (beta chain) was sequenced within a study of T cells in Graves' hyperthyroidism and ophthalmopathy. Hyperthyroidism had been newly diagnosed in patients aged 18 to 65, and its duration was under 2 months. Exclusion of a patient resulted from uncontrolled infection, other autoimmune disease, pregnancy or lactation. Isolation of PBMCs was performed on approximately 10 ml fresh peripheral blood. This clonotype occurred a few times. The source material, RNA transcripts, was used to amplify TCR beta CDR3 regions. The HTBI primer set was used in a first-round RT-PCR of the TCR CDR3. One entry per CDR3 protein results from TCRdb running MiXCR on the multiplex PCR reads. The sample records around 350,000 distinct CDR3 sequences, approximately 18% being singletons. The clonotype was recovered from a woman aged 25 to 39 with Graves' hyperthyroidism that later progressed to Graves' ophthalmopathy. The sequenced sample consisted of blood.

CDR3 sequence reads: CASSPQAGGSDTQYF. The CDR3 nucleotides are TGTGCCAGCAGCCCCCAGGCGGGGGGGAGTGATACGCAGTATTTT. The V and J genes are TRBV11-2 and TRBJ2-3; 9 nucleotides agree with TRBD2. In germline, CDR1 is SGHAT, CDR2 FQNNGV. The V gene end was trimmed by 5 bases and the J gene end by 6 bases; junction bases not matched to a gene: 9. The CDR3 loop spans 15 amino acids.